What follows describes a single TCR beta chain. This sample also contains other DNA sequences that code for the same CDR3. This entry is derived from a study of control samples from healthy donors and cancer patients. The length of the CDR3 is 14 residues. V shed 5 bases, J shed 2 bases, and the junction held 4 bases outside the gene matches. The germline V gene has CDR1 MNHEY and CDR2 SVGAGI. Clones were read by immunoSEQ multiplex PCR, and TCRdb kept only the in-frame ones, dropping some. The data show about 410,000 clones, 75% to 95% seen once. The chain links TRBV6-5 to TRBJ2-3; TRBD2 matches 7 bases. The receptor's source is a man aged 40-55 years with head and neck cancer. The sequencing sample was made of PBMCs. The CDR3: CASSRGEITDTQYF. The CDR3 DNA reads TGTGCCAGCAGTCGGGGGGAGATCACAGATACGCAGTATTTT.